This TCR beta chain was observed in a study of blood T cell repertoires in COVID-19. Looking at the study overall: Researchers got acute and convalescent COVID-19 samples from the United States, Italy and Spain.

Trimming left V 6 bases short and J 5 bases short, with 16 bases between. This CDR3 is built from 14 residues. Germline-derived CDR1 and CDR2 are MNHEY and SVGAGI. Data came from immunoSEQ multiplex PCR; TCRdb stores just in-frame clones and leaves some out. The sample holds about 99,000 clones, about 90% seen once. The TCR was taken from a human donor in a cohort sampled during active COVID-19. V gene TRBV6-5 combines with J gene TRBJ2-5; perhaps TRBD2 as D (6 bases). The sample consisted of peripheral blood. CDR3 residues: CASRQFGAGETQYF. The CDR3 DNA reads TGTGCCAGCAGACAGTTCGGGGCGGGGGAGACCCAGTACTTC.